The entry that follows covers one T cell receptor (beta chain) sequence. The antigen remains unidentified. This sample was included in a study of OX40 agonist ivuxolimab in advanced cancers. Germline V CDR1 and CDR2: MDHEN, SYDVKM. V was pared by 6 bases and J by 6 bases, with 7 bases of the junction left unmatched. The CDR3 sequence is 14 residues long. Autoimmune disease history or systemic immunosuppression led to patients being barred. Clones were read by immunoSEQ multiplex PCR, and TCRdb kept only the in-frame ones, dropping some. The sample holds roughly 86,000 clones; roughly 90% are singletons and the top ten take 0.55% to 0.7%. Study findings and constraints: Relative to CD4+, CD8+ T cells held more expanded clones on average.

Specimen: CD4+ or CD8+ T cells sorted from blood, collected in a trial of the OX40 agonist ivuxolimab. The TCR was taken from an adult with an advanced solid tumor such as melanoma, head and neck, liver or kidney cancer. The J gene is TRBJ1-1, the V gene TRBV28; TRBD1 agrees at 10 bases. This chain's CDR3 is CASSTPGQGPEAFF. The DNA of the CDR3 is TGTGCCAGCAGCACGCCGGGACAGGGGCCTGAAGCTTTCTTT. The whole variable domain, remainder taken from reference TRBV28 and TRBJ1-1, is DVKVTQSSRYLVKRTGEKVFLECVQDMDHENMFWYRQDPGLGLRLIYFSYDVKMKEKGDIPEGYSVSREKKERFSLILESASTNQTSMYLCASSTPGQGPEAFFGQGTRLTVV.